This TCR beta chain originates from a study of cytomegalovirus exposure and HLA in healthy donors. Broader study findings: Most of the TCR beta V segments (in an earlier analysis) were productive either about 87% or about 30% of the time.

Comments on this clone: What it binds is unknown.

Trimming at V came to 6 bases and at J to 5 bases, leaving 6 bases not matched to a gene. The CDR3 runs to 13 residues. The V gene's germline CDR1 is MNHEY and CDR2 SMNVEV (reference sequence). Use of 60 Vbeta and 13 Jbeta primers characterized the PCR. Using immunoSEQ multiplex PCR, the repertoire was profiled, and TCRdb retains in-frame clones only, with some absent. Of around 120,000 clones listed, roughly four fifths are singletons. V usage is TRBV27 and J usage is TRBJ2-5; 7 nucleotides match TRBD2. The sequence derives from a boy younger than 18 in good health and CMV-seronegative. Specimen: PBMCs. CDR3 nucleotide sequence: TGTGCCAGCAGGTTGACTAGCCGCGAGACCCAGTACTTC. Its translation is CASRLTSRETQYF.